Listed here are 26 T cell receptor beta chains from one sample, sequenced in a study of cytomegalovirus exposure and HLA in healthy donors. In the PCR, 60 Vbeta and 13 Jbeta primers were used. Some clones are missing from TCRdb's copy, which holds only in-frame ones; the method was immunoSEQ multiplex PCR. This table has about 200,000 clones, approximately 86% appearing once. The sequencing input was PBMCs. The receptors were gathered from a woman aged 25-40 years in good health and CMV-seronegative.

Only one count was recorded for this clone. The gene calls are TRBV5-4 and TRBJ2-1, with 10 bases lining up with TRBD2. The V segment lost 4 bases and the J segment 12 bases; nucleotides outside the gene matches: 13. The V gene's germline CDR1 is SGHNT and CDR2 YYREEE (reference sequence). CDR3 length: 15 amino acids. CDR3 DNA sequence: TGTGCCAGCAGCACCCGGACTAGCGGCCTGGTTGCGCAGTTCTTC. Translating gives CASSTRTSGLVAQFF.

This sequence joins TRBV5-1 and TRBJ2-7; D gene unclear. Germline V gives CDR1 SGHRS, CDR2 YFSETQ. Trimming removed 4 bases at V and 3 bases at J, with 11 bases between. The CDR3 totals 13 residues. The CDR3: CASSPLRDYEQYF. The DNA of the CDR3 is TGCGCCAGCAGCCCCTTAAGAGACTACGAGCAGTACTTC.

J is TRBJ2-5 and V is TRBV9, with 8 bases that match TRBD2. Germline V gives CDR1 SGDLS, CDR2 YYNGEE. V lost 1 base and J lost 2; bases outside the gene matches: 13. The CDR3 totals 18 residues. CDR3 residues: CASSVMSGGGGTQETQYF. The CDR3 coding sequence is TGTGCCAGCAGCGTAATGTCGGGAGGGGGAGGGACACAAGAGACCCAGTACTTC.

Written as DNA, the CDR3 is TGCGCCAGCAGCTTAGTGGGGGGGGACTACGAGCAGTACTTC. Its translation is CASSLVGGDYEQYF. J is TRBJ2-7 and V is TRBV5-1; 7 bases are shared with TRBD2. The trim removed 2 bases at V and 3 bases at J, leaving 5 bases unmatched. Germline values: CDR1 SGHRS, CDR2 YFSETQ. This CDR3 contains 14 residues. Complete variable domain (other parts from reference TRBV5-1 and TRBJ2-7): KAGVTQTPRYLIKTRGQQVTLSCSPISGHRSVSWYQQTPGQGLQFLFEYFSETQRNKGNFPGRFSGRQFSNSRSEMNVSTLELGDSALYLCASSLVGGDYEQYFGPGTRLTVT.

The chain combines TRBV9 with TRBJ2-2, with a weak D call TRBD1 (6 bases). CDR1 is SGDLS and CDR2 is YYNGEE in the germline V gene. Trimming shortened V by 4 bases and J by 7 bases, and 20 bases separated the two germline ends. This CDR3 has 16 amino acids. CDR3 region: CASSPEPRGRGGELFF. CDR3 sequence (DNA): TGTGCCAGCAGCCCCGAGCCCAGGGGCCGAGGCGGGGAGCTGTTTTTT. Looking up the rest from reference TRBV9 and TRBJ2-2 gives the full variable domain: DSGVTQTPKHLITATGQRVTLRCSPRSGDLSVYWYQQSLDQGLQFLIQYYNGEERAKGNILERFSAQQFPDLHSELNLSSLELGDSALYFCASSPEPRGRGGELFFGEGSRLTVL.

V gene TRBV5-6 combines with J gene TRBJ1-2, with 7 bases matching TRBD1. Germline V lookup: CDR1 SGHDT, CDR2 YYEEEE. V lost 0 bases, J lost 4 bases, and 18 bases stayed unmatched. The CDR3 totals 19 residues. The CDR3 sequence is CASSLGLGRGEIGIYGYTF. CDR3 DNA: TGTGCCAGCAGCTTGGGTTTGGGCAGGGGGGAAATCGGCATCTATGGCTACACCTTC.

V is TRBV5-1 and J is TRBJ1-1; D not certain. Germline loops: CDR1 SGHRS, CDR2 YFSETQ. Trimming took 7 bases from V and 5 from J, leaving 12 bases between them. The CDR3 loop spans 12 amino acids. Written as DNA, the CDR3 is TGCGCCAGCTTGCTCGGGTTGACTGAAGCTTTCTTT. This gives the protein CASLLGLTEAFF. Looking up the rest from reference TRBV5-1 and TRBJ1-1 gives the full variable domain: KAGVTQTPRYLIKTRGQQVTLSCSPISGHRSVSWYQQTPGQGLQFLFEYFSETQRNKGNFPGRFSGRQFSNSRSEMNVSTLELGDSALYLCASLLGLTEAFFGQGTRLTVV.

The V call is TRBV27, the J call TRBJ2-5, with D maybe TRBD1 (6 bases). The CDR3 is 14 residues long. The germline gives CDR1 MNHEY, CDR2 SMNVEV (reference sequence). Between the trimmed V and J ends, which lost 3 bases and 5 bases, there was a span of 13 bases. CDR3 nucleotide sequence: TGTGCCAGCAGTTTTTCAGGGGCTGGGGAGACCCAGTACTTC. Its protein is CASSFSGAGETQYF.

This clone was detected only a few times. Written as DNA, the CDR3 is TGTGCCAGCAGCTTCGTGGACAGGGCCGGAGGCTACACCTTC. Amino acid sequence: CASSFVDRAGGYTF. The V gene is TRBV7-2, the J gene TRBJ1-2, with TRBD1 matching 8 bases. The CDR3 is 14 residues long. Germline CDR1 reads SGHTA; CDR2 reads FQGNSA. The junction had 8 bases not matched to a gene; V was cut back by 3 bases and J by 8 bases.

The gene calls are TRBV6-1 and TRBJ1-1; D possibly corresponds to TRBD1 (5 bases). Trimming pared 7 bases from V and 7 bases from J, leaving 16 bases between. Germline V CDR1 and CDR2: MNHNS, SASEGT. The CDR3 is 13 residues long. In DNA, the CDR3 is TGTGCCAGCACCAGGGCCCCCCGGAGTGAAGCTTTCTTT. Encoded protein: CASTRAPRSEAFF.

The CDR3 region is CASSPGLGIYEQYF. CDR3 DNA: TGTGCCAGCAGCCCCGGACTAGGGATCTACGAGCAGTACTTC. V gene TRBV5-6 combines with J gene TRBJ2-7, with 7 bases fitting TRBD2. CDR1 is SGHDT and CDR2 is YYEEEE in the germline V gene. The CDR3 consists of 14 residues. Trimming took 4 bases from V and 3 from J; bases not matched to a gene: 7.

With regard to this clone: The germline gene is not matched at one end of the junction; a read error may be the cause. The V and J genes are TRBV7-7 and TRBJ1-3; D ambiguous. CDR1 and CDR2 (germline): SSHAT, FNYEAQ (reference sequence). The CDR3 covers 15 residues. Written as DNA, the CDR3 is TGTGCTAGCAGCTCACACGAGGGCCCTGGAAACACCATATATTTT. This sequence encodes CASSSHEGPGNTIYF. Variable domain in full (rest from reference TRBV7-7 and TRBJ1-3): GAGVSQSPRYKVTKRGQDVTLRCDPISSHATLYWYQQALGQGPEFLTYFNYEAQPDKSGLPSDRFSAERPEGSISTLTIQRTEQRDSAMYRCASSSHEGPGNTIYFGEGSWLTVV.

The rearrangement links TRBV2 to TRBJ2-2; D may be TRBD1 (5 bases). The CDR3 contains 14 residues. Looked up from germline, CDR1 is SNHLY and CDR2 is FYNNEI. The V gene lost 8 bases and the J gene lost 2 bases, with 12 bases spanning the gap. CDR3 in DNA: TGTGCCAGCGGTGGGCAGGGAAACACCGGGGAGCTGTTTTTT. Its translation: CASGGQGNTGELFF.

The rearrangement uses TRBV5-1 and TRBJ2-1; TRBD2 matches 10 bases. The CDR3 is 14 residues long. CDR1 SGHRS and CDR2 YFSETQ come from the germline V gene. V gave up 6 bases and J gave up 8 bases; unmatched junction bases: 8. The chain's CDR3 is CASTGTSDTHEQFF. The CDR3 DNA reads TGCGCCAGCACTGGGACTAGCGATACCCATGAGCAGTTCTTC.

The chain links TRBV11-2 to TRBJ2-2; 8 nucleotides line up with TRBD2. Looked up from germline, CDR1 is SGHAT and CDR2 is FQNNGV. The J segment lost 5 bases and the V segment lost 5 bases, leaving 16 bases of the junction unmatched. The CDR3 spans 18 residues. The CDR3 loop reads CASSPLGGAGDLTGELFF. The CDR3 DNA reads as TGTGCCAGCAGCCCTTTGGGGGGAGCGGGAGATCTGACCGGGGAGCTGTTTTTT.

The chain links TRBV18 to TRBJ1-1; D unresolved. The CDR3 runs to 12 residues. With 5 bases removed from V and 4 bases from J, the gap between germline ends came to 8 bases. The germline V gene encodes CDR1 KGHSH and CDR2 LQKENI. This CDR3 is CASSFFGTEAFF. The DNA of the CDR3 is TGTGCCAGCTCATTCTTCGGCACTGAAGCTTTCTTT.

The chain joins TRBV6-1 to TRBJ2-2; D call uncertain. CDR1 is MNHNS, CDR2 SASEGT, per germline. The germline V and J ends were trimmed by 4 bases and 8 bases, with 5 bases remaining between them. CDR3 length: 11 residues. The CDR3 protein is CASSVRGELFF. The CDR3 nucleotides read TGTGCCAGCAGTGTACGGGGGGAGCTGTTTTTT.

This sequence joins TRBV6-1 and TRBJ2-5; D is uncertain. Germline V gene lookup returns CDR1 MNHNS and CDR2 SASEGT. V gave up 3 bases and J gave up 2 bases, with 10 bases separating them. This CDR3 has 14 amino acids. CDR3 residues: CASSEFGLQETQYF. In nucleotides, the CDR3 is TGTGCCAGCAGTGAGTTCGGTCTACAAGAGACCCAGTACTTC.

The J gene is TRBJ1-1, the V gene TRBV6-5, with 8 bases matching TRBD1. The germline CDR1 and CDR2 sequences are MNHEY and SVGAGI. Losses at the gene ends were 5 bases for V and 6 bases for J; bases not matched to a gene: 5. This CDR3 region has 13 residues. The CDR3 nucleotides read TGTGCCAGCAGTACCAACAGGGGGGCTGAAGCTTTCTTT. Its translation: CASSTNRGAEAFF.

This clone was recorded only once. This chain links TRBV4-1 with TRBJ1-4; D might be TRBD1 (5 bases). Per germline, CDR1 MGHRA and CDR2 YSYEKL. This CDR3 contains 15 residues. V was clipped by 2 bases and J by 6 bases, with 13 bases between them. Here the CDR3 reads CASSQHGQGHEKLFF. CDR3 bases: TGCGCCAGCAGCCAACACGGCCAGGGTCATGAAAAACTGTTTTTT.

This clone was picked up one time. This CDR3 is CAWSKGGLYNSPLHF. The DNA for the CDR3 is TGTGCCTGGAGTAAGGGAGGCCTGTATAATTCACCCCTCCACTTT. The rearrangement uses TRBV30 and TRBJ1-6; no firm D call. The CDR3 is made up of 15 amino acids. V was cut by 2 bases and J by 4 bases, with 12 bases left in between. Germline V gene sequence: CDR1 GTSNPN, CDR2 SVGIG (reference sequence).

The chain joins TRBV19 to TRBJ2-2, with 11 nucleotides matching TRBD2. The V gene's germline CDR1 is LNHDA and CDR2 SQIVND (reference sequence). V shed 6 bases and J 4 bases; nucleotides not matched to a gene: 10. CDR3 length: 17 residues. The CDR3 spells CASRAPLAGEGTGELFF. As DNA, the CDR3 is TGTGCCAGTAGAGCTCCACTAGCGGGAGAAGGCACCGGGGAGCTGTTTTTT.

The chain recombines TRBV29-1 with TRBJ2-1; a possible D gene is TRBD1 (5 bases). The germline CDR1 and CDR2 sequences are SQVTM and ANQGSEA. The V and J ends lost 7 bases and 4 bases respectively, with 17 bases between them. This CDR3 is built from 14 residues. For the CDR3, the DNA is TGCAGCGGAATCGCAGGGCGAAAATACAATGAGCAGTTCTTC. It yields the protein CSGIAGRKYNEQFF.

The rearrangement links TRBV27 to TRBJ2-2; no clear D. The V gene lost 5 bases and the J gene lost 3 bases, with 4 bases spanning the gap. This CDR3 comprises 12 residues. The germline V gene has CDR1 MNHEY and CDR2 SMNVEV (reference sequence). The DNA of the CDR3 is TGTGCCAGCAGTCCCGACACCGGGGAGCTGTTTTTT. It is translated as CASSPDTGELFF.

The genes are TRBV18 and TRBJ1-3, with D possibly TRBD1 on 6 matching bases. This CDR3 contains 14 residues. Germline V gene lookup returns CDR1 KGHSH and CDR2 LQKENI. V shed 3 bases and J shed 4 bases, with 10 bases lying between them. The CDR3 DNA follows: TGTGCCAGCTCACCGACAGGCGTGGGAAACACCATATATTTT. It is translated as CASSPTGVGNTIYF.

CDR3 amino acids: CASSGGSVTGELFF. The CDR3 bases are TGTGCCAGCAGTGGCGGGAGCGTCACCGGGGAGCTGTTTTTT. The chain uses TRBV2 and TRBJ2-2; 7 nucleotides line up with TRBD2. The J segment lost 4 bases and the V segment lost 4 bases, leaving 3 bases of the junction unmatched. The CDR3 extends over 14 amino acids. CDR1 is SNHLY, CDR2 FYNNEI, per germline.